These T cell receptor beta chains were read from a single sample in a study of blood T cell repertoires in COVID-19. The table came from immunoSEQ multiplex PCR; TCRdb's copy has only in-frame clones and leaves some out. The data contain over 250,000 clones, 85% of them seen just once; the ten biggest clones take up about 14%. The material sequenced was peripheral blood. Every receptor here comes from a human donor in a cohort sampled during active COVID-19. The CDR3 runs from the conserved cysteine through the conserved F or W. D genes are given only for firm matches. Clone size, where shown, is once, few, many, or a class for clones that have expanded.

CDR3aa: CAISPGLAGADTSTDTQYF
CDR3nt: TGTGCCATCAGTCCGGGACTAGCGGGAGCCGACACTTCCACAGATACGCAGTATTTT
len: 19
d_gene: TRBD2
j_gene: TRBJ2-3
v_gene: TRBV10-3
abundance: NA

CDR3aa: CARSGYTGELFF
CDR3nt: TGTGCCAGAAGCGGCTACACCGGGGAGCTGTTTTTT
len: 12
d_gene: NA
j_gene: TRBJ2-2
v_gene: TRBV19
abundance: NA

CDR3aa: CASSQDVFYGYTF
CDR3nt: TGCGCCAGCAGCCAAGACGTTTTCTATGGCTACACCTTC
len: 13
d_gene: NA
j_gene: TRBJ1-2
v_gene: TRBV4-1
abundance: NA

CDR3aa: CASSLSQGQGAYEQFF
CDR3nt: TGTGCCAGCAGTTTAAGTCAAGGACAGGGAGCGTATGAGCAGTTCTTC
len: 16
d_gene: TRBD1
j_gene: TRBJ2-1
v_gene: TRBV28
abundance: NA

CDR3aa: CASSIGSLQGYMNTEAFF
CDR3nt: TGTGCCAGCTCAATAGGGAGTCTACAGGGCTACATGAACACTGAAGCTTTCTTT
len: 18
d_gene: NA
j_gene: TRBJ1-1
v_gene: TRBV18
abundance: NA

CDR3aa: CASSLVAGGQETQYF
CDR3nt: TGTGCCAGCAGCTTGGTAGCGGGAGGCCAAGAGACCCAGTACTTC
len: 15
d_gene: TRBD2
j_gene: TRBJ2-5
v_gene: TRBV5-6
abundance: NA

CDR3aa: CASRAGSNTGELFF
CDR3nt: TGTGCCAGCAGAGCGGGATCGAACACCGGGGAGCTGTTTTTT
len: 14
d_gene: TRBD2
j_gene: TRBJ2-2
v_gene: TRBV9
abundance: NA

CDR3aa: CASSFGSAGANVLTF
CDR3nt: TGTGCCAGCAGCTTTGGCTCTGCTGGGGCCAACGTCCTGACTTTC
len: 15
d_gene: NA
j_gene: TRBJ2-6
v_gene: TRBV7-3
abundance: few

CDR3aa: CASTPPLRVFF
CDR3nt: TGCGCCAGCACTCCGCCGCTCAGGGTGTTTTTT
len: 11
d_gene: NA
j_gene: TRBJ1-4
v_gene: TRBV23-1
abundance: NA

CDR3aa: CAIGREGSGADTQYF
CDR3nt: TGTGCCATCGGGCGGGAGGGCTCGGGCGCAGATACGCAGTATTTT
len: 15
d_gene: TRBD2
j_gene: TRBJ2-3
v_gene: TRBV10-3
abundance: NA

CDR3aa: CASSHGILGETQYF
CDR3nt: TGTGCCAGCAGCCACGGGATCCTGGGGGAGACCCAGTACTTC
len: 14
d_gene: NA
j_gene: TRBJ2-5
v_gene: TRBV7-9
abundance: NA

CDR3aa: CAIQIGGVGEQFF
CDR3nt: TGTGCCATCCAGATAGGGGGGGTGGGTGAGCAGTTCTTC
len: 13
d_gene: NA
j_gene: TRBJ2-1
v_gene: TRBV6-6
abundance: NA

CDR3aa: CASGLVHESSGQPYNEQFF
CDR3nt: TGTGCTAGTGGTTTGGTACATGAAAGCTCAGGGCAACCCTACAATGAGCAGTTCTTC
len: 19
d_gene: NA
j_gene: TRBJ2-1
v_gene: TRBV12-5
abundance: NA

CDR3aa: CATSLAGERGGYNEQFF
CDR3nt: TGTGCCACCAGCCTAGCGGGAGAGAGGGGAGGCTACAATGAGCAGTTCTTC
len: 17
d_gene: TRBD2
j_gene: TRBJ2-1
v_gene: TRBV15
abundance: NA

CDR3aa: CATSRDRGLLVDTQYF
CDR3nt: TGTGCCACCAGCAGGGACAGGGGGCTCCTCGTAGATACGCAGTATTTT
len: 16
d_gene: TRBD1
j_gene: TRBJ2-3
v_gene: TRBV15
abundance: NA

CDR3aa: CASSLPGRQPQHF
CDR3nt: TGTGCCAGCAGCTTGCCAGGGCGTCAGCCCCAGCATTTT
len: 13
d_gene: NA
j_gene: TRBJ1-5
v_gene: TRBV5-8
abundance: NA

CDR3aa: CASSQDERAGERNEQFF
CDR3nt: TGTGCCAGCAGCCAAGACGAGCGAGCGGGAGAACGCAATGAGCAGTTCTTC
len: 17
d_gene: TRBD2
j_gene: TRBJ2-1
v_gene: TRBV3-1/TRBV3-2
abundance: NA

CDR3aa: CASSLGGTGELFF
CDR3nt: TGTGCCAGCAGCCTCGGGGGCACCGGGGAGCTGTTTTTT
len: 13
d_gene: NA
j_gene: TRBJ2-2
v_gene: TRBV12-3/TRBV12-4
abundance: NA

CDR3aa: CASSFESEPGQGNTNSNQPQHF
CDR3nt: TGTGCCAGCAGTTTTGAGTCGGAACCGGGACAGGGTAACACCAATAGCAATCAGCCCCAGCATTTT
len: 22
d_gene: TRBD1
j_gene: TRBJ1-5
v_gene: TRBV27
abundance: NA

CDR3aa: CASSFSPITGSGELFF
CDR3nt: TGTGCCAGCAGCTTCAGCCCAATTACAGGGAGCGGGGAGCTGTTTTTT
len: 16
d_gene: NA
j_gene: TRBJ2-2
v_gene: TRBV7-9
abundance: NA

CDR3aa: CASLLAARGNEQFF
CDR3nt: TGTGCCAGCCTACTAGCGGCCCGTGGAAATGAGCAGTTCTTC
len: 14
d_gene: TRBD2
j_gene: TRBJ2-1
v_gene: TRBV28
abundance: NA

CDR3aa: CASTDFLLDNEQFF
CDR3nt: TGTGCCAGCACCGACTTCTTACTCGACAATGAGCAGTTCTTC
len: 14
d_gene: NA
j_gene: TRBJ2-1
v_gene: TRBV6-6
abundance: NA

CDR3aa: CASSDGATFEKLFF
CDR3nt: TGTGCCAGCAGTGATGGAGCCACTTTCGAAAAACTGTTTTTT
len: 14
d_gene: NA
j_gene: TRBJ1-4
v_gene: TRBV6-1
abundance: once

CDR3aa: CATSDGGYGYTF
CDR3nt: TGTGCCACCAGTGATGGGGGGTATGGCTACACCTTC
len: 12
d_gene: NA
j_gene: TRBJ1-2
v_gene: TRBV24-1
abundance: NA

CDR3aa: CASSLSRGRVAFF
CDR3nt: TGTGCCAGCAGCTTATCTAGGGGGCGGGTGGCTTTCTTT
len: 13
d_gene: TRBD1
j_gene: TRBJ1-1
v_gene: TRBV7-2
abundance: NA

CDR3aa: CSVEVGGAQHF
CDR3nt: TGCAGCGTTGAAGTAGGAGGGGCCCAGCATTTT
len: 11
d_gene: NA
j_gene: TRBJ1-5
v_gene: TRBV29-1
abundance: NA

CDR3aa: CASSSTSGKAMNTGELFF
CDR3nt: TGTGCCAGCAGCTCGACTAGCGGGAAAGCAATGAACACCGGGGAGCTGTTTTTT
len: 18
d_gene: TRBD2
j_gene: TRBJ2-2
v_gene: TRBV5-6
abundance: NA

CDR3aa: CSVDPSSDTQYF
CDR3nt: TGCAGCGTTGACCCGTCTAGCGATACGCAGTATTTT
len: 12
d_gene: NA
j_gene: TRBJ2-3
v_gene: TRBV29-1
abundance: NA

CDR3aa: CAISERGTDTQYF
CDR3nt: TGTGCCATCAGTGAAAGAGGCACAGATACGCAGTATTTT
len: 13
d_gene: NA
j_gene: TRBJ2-3
v_gene: TRBV10-3
abundance: NA

CDR3aa: CASSSRGLGGDEQYF
CDR3nt: TGCGCCAGCAGCTCACGTGGCTTAGGGGGCGACGAGCAGTACTTC
len: 15
d_gene: TRBD1
j_gene: TRBJ2-7
v_gene: TRBV5-1
abundance: NA

CDR3aa: CASSITGALTEAFF
CDR3nt: TGTGCCAGTAGTATTACAGGGGCGTTGACTGAAGCTTTCTTT
len: 14
d_gene: TRBD1
j_gene: TRBJ1-1
v_gene: TRBV19
abundance: NA